This TCR beta chain was found in a study of response to subunit inactivated influenza vaccine. TCRdb analysed the RT-PCR reads with MiXCR anew, one entry per CDR3 protein. Of 400,000 to 650,000 distinct CDR3 sequences listed, roughly 7.9% are singletons. The trim removed 4 bases at V and 5 bases at J, leaving 6 bases unmatched. Germline-derived CDR1 and CDR2 are MDHEN and SYDVKM. CDR3 length equals 16 residues. Regarding the study as a whole: Authors suggested few new T cells are recruited by each seasonal influenza vaccination.

This clonotype was seen only a few times. Its antigen is undetermined. The receptor comes from a man between 50 and 70 years old who received an inactivated influenza vaccine. Sequences were derived from PBMCs from blood, sampled around 2 years after vaccination. V gene TRBV28 combines with J gene TRBJ2-2; 11 positions agree with TRBD2. CDR3: CASSSIAGGLTGELFF. The CDR3 DNA sequence: TGTGCCAGCAGTTCTATAGCGGGGGGGCTAACCGGGGAGCTGTTTTTT.